This T cell receptor beta chain comes out of a study of blood T cell repertoires in COVID-19. Study at large: The United States, Italy and Spain supplied acute and convalescent COVID-19 samples. Sample material is recorded as cDNA or gDNA derived from T cells, B-cell-depleted T cells, or PBMCs.

The CDR3 has 15 residues. From germline, CDR1 is SGHTA and CDR2 FQGNSA. The V gene lost 5 bases and the J gene lost 0 bases, with 11 bases spanning the gap. Original processing methods: Amplification with reference gene primers provided the estimates of nucleated cell counts. Profiling relied on immunoSEQ multiplex PCR, and the TCRdb table lists in-frame clones only, not all of them. That table is the source of V, J and clone size, and D and trimming were worked out from the DNA. The data show under 100,000 clones, around 85% seen once. This clonotype originated in a man older than 75 with active or convalescent COVID-19. The genes are TRBV7-2 and TRBJ1-3; D is unresolved. The sample taken for sequencing was peripheral blood. CDR3 sequence reads: CASSLVEGSGNTIYF. CDR3 coding DNA: TGTGCCAGCAGCCTCGTTGAGGGCTCTGGAAACACCATATATTTT.